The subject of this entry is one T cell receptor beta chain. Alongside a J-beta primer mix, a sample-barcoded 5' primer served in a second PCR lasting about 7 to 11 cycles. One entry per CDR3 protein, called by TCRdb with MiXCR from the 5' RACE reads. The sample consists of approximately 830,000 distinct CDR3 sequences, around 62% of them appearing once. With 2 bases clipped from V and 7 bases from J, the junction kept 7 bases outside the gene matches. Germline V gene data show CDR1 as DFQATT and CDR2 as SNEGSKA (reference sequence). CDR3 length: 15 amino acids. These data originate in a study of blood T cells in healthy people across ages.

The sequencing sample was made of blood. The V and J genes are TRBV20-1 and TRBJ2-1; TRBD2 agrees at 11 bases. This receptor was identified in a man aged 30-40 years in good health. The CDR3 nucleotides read TGCAGTGCTAGAACACTAGCGGGAGAGGGAAATGAGCAGTTCTTC. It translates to CSARTLAGEGNEQFF.